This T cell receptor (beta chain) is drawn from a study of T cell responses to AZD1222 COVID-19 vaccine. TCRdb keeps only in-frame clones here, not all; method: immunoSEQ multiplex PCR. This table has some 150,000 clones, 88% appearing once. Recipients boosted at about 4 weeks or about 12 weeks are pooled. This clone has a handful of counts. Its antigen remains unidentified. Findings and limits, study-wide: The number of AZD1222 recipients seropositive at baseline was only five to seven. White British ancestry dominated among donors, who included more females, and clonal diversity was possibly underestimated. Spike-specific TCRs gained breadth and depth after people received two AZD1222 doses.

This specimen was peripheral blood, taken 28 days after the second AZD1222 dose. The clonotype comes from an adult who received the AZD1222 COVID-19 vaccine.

The CDR3 spells CATSRDRGGAEAFF. In nucleotides, the CDR3 is TGTGCCACCAGCAGGGACAGGGGAGGGGCTGAAGCTTTCTTT. The rearrangement links TRBV15 to TRBJ1-1; 9 bases align to TRBD1. Germline loops: CDR1 LNHNV, CDR2 YYDKDF (reference sequence). The ends lost 3 bases at V and 6 bases at J; junction bases unmatched: 5. The CDR3 consists of 14 residues.